A single T cell receptor (beta chain) is shown here with its context. This sample was included in a study of T-cell reconstitution after alpha-beta-depleted transplantation in children. Unique molecular identifiers were built into the TCRbeta library. MiXCR, run by TCRdb on the PCR reads, gives a single entry per CDR3 protein. The sample has about 610,000 distinct CDR3 sequences, over 9.5% seen once. CDR3 length: 13 residues. The J segment lost 3 bases and the V segment lost 8 bases, leaving 7 bases of the junction unmatched. Germline CDR1 and CDR2: SNHLY and FYNNEI. The specimen comprised PBMCs from the stem cell graft donor, sampled from the stem cell graft. The TCR was taken from a human donor who donated a stem cell graft to a child with acute myeloid leukemia. The chain combines TRBV2 with TRBJ2-7, with 7 bases fitting TRBD2. CDR3 amino acids: CASWRERDYEQYF. CDR3 in DNA: TGTGCCAGCTGGCGGGAGAGGGACTACGAGCAGTACTTC. Full variable domain (outside the CDR3, taken from reference TRBV2 and TRBJ2-7): EPEVTQTPSHQVTQMGQEVILRCVPISNHLYFYWYRQILGQKVEFLVSFYNNEISEKSEIFDDQFSVERPDGSNFTLKIRSTKLEDSAMYFCASWRERDYEQYFGPGTRLTVT.